This passage covers 21 T cell receptor beta chains from one sample sequenced in a study of blood T cell repertoires in COVID-19. Some clones are missing from TCRdb's copy, which holds only in-frame ones; the method was immunoSEQ multiplex PCR. The sample contains 190,000 or so clones, about 85% of which appear only once. Sequencing was done on a sample of PBMCs or T cells enriched from blood (not recorded which). These receptors were taken from a man in his forties who had recovered from COVID-19.

The chain combines TRBV7-2 with TRBJ2-1, with TRBD2 matching 7 bases. Germline CDR1 SGHTA, CDR2 FQGNSA. This CDR3 is 16 amino acids long. V lost 1 base, J lost 4 bases, and 7 bases stayed unmatched. In nucleotides, the CDR3 is TGTGCCAGCAGCTTAGGCCGCGGGAGCTCATACAATGAGCAGTTCTTC. It is translated as CASSLGRGSSYNEQFF.

The chain combines TRBV13 with TRBJ2-5, with 8 bases matching TRBD2. With 0 bases clipped from V and 4 bases from J, the junction kept 10 bases outside the gene matches. Germline-derived CDR1 and CDR2 are PRHDT and FYEKMQ (reference sequence). CDR3 size: 17 residues. In DNA, the CDR3 is TGTGCCAGCAGCTTAGGATCCAGCGGGAGTTACGGAGAGACCCAGTACTTC. Translation: CASSLGSSGSYGETQYF.

The chain is built from TRBV7-8 and TRBJ2-7; TRBD1 matches 7 bases. The CDR3 totals 13 residues. The trim removed 5 bases at V and 3 bases at J, leaving 4 bases unmatched. Germline V gene lookup returns CDR1 SGHVS and CDR2 FQNEAQ. Written as DNA, the CDR3 is TGTGCCAGCAGCCTTGACAGGGTCTACGAGCAGTACTTC. Translating gives CASSLDRVYEQYF.

The rearrangement joins TRBV4-1 to TRBJ2-1, with D maybe TRBD1 (5 bases). Germline assignment: CDR1 MGHRA and CDR2 YSYEKL. The CDR3 totals 13 residues. V lost 9 bases and J lost 1, with 10 bases in between. CDR3 amino acids: CASGAVSYNEQFF. CDR3 DNA: TGCGCCAGTGGGGCGGTATCCTACAATGAGCAGTTCTTC.

The CDR3, as DNA: TGTGCCAGCACCTCGGGCGGGGACTGGTGGGCAACCGGTACGCAGTATTTT. This sequence encodes CASTSGGDWWATGTQYF. This chain uses TRBV9 with TRBJ2-3, with D possibly being TRBD2 (6 bases). From germline, CDR1 is SGDLS and CDR2 YYNGEE. V lost 6 bases and J lost 8, with 28 bases in between. The CDR3 is 17 residues long.

The J gene is TRBJ2-1, the V gene TRBV3-1 (or the pseudogene TRBV3-2), with 13 nucleotides matching TRBD2. Germline assignment: CDR1 LGHDT and CDR2 YNNKEL (reference sequence). With 4 bases clipped from V and 4 bases from J, the junction kept 4 bases outside the gene matches. The length of the CDR3 is 16 residues. As DNA, the CDR3 is TGTGCCAGCAGCCCCCGGACTAGCGGGAGTTACAATGAGCAGTTCTTC. It encodes CASSPRTSGSYNEQFF.

V and J are TRBV6-1 and TRBJ1-1; TRBD1 is a possible D gene (5 bases). The germline CDR1 and CDR2 sequences are MNHNS and SASEGT. Trimming pared 3 bases from V and 11 bases from J, leaving 13 bases between. This CDR3 has 12 amino acids. The CDR3 reads CASSDGRRGAFF. CDR3 in DNA: TGTGCCAGCAGTGACGGACGCCGGGGGGCTTTCTTT.

CDR3 DNA sequence: TGTGCCTGGAAGCTTAATCAGCCCCAGCATTTT. It yields the protein CAWKLNQPQHF. This chain joins TRBV30 and TRBJ1-5; D gene unclear. V dropped 4 bases and J dropped 4 bases, with 5 bases sitting between them. CDR3 length: 11 residues. Germline CDR1 is GTSNPN and CDR2 is SVGIG (reference sequence).

J is TRBJ2-7 and V is TRBV11-3, with D possibly matching TRBD1 (5 bases). The germline gives CDR1 SGHNT, CDR2 YENEEA. Trimming took off 1 base at V and 7 bases at J, with 14 bases between the two ends. The CDR3 totals 14 residues. The CDR3 sequence: CASSLGQGSEEQYF. Written as DNA, the CDR3 is TGTGCCAGCAGCTTAGGCCAGGGTAGTGAGGAGCAGTACTTC.

This sequence joins TRBV11-2 and TRBJ1-2; D is unresolved. This CDR3 is built from 16 residues. CDR1 is SGHAT, CDR2 FQNNGV, per germline. V gave up 1 base and J gave up 1 base, with 13 bases separating them. The CDR3 spells CASSLASRRGNYGYTF. The CDR3 DNA sequence: TGTGCCAGCAGCTTAGCCTCCAGAAGAGGTAACTATGGCTACACCTTC.

The rearrangement uses TRBV28 and TRBJ1-4; 8 bases are a match to TRBD1. The ends lost 6 bases at V and 12 bases at J; junction bases unmatched: 12. Germline values: CDR1 MDHEN, CDR2 SYDVKM. This CDR3 spans 14 amino acids. The CDR3 DNA is TGTGCCAGCAGCTCCGGACAGGGAAGGACCCAACTGTTTTTT. This translates into CASSSGQGRTQLFF. Full variable domain (outside the CDR3, taken from reference TRBV28 and TRBJ1-4): DVKVTQSSRYLVKRTGEKVFLECVQDMDHENMFWYRQDPGLGLRLIYFSYDVKMKEKGDIPEGYSVSREKKERFSLILESASTNQTSMYLCASSSGQGRTQLFFGSGTQLSVL.

This chain links TRBV11-2 with TRBJ2-7; 10 bases fit TRBD2. The germline V gene has CDR1 SGHAT and CDR2 FQNNGV. J gave up 0 bases and V 5 bases, and 4 bases lay outside the gene matches. The CDR3 consists of 15 residues. CDR3 amino acids: CASSPTSGNSYEQYF. Here the CDR3 DNA reads TGTGCCAGCAGCCCCACTAGCGGGAACTCCTACGAGCAGTACTTC.

This chain connects TRBV14 to TRBJ1-4; D is ambiguous. The ends were cut back, 4 bases at V and 0 bases at J, with 12 bases in the middle. The CDR3 consists of 16 residues. CDR1 is SGHDN, CDR2 FVKESK, per germline. CDR3: CASSRSQRATNEKLFF. The CDR3 DNA reads as TGTGCCAGCAGCCGCTCACAGCGGGCAACTAATGAAAAACTGTTTTTT.

This chain connects TRBV6-1 to TRBJ2-1; maybe TRBD1 (6 bases). The CDR3 loop spans 16 amino acids. CDR1 is MNHNS, CDR2 SASEGT, per germline. The V end was cut by 3 bases, the J end by 4 bases, with 16 bases between. CDR3 protein: CASSDLRGADYNEQFF. The CDR3 bases are TGTGCCAGCAGTGATCTCAGGGGAGCGGATTACAATGAGCAGTTCTTC.

This clone has a handful of counts. The rearrangement uses TRBV6-1 and TRBJ1-4; TRBD1 agrees at 9 bases. The germline gives CDR1 MNHNS, CDR2 SASEGT. Trimming took 4 bases from V and 5 from J; bases not matched to a gene: 8. The CDR3 runs to 16 residues. The CDR3 DNA reads TGTGCCAGCAGTGCCCCGTATGGGACAGGGAATGAAAAACTGTTTTTT. Translation gives CASSAPYGTGNEKLFF.

The rearrangement joins TRBV6-5 to TRBJ2-2; D unresolved. Trimming stripped 6 bases from V and 3 bases from J, with 5 bases between. The CDR3 covers 12 residues. CDR1 and CDR2 from the germline V gene are MNHEY and SVGAGI. This CDR3 is CASRIYTGELFF. The CDR3 DNA reads as TGTGCCAGCAGAATATACACCGGGGAGCTGTTTTTT.

The table lists this clone with a few counts. The chain is built from TRBV2 and TRBJ2-5; D perhaps matches TRBD1 (6 bases). The CDR3 totals 13 residues. The germline CDR1 and CDR2 sequences are SNHLY and FYNNEI. V was cut by 7 bases and J by 7 bases, with 16 bases left in between. Written as DNA, the CDR3 is TGTGCCAGCACTTGGACAGCCCAGGGGACCCAGTACTTC. Its protein is CASTWTAQGTQYF.

The V call is TRBV19, the J call TRBJ1-1; 8 positions agree with TRBD1. The germline gives CDR1 LNHDA, CDR2 SQIVND (reference sequence). The CDR3 sequence is 15 residues long. J was trimmed by 0 bases and V by 6 bases; bases with no gene match: 6. DNA of the CDR3: TGTGCCAGTAGACAACAGGGGGGAATGAACACTGAAGCTTTCTTT. Its translation is CASRQQGGMNTEAFF.

V is TRBV2 and J is TRBJ1-5; 7 bases fit TRBD1. Germline V gene data show CDR1 as SNHLY and CDR2 as FYNNEI. This CDR3 has 15 amino acids. V dropped 4 bases and J dropped 0; count of bases not matched to a gene: 3. DNA of the CDR3: TGTGCCAGCAGTGCGACAGGGTATAGCAATCAGCCCCAGCATTTT. Residues: CASSATGYSNQPQHF.

In nucleotides, the CDR3 is TGTGCCAGCAGCTTTTCTGCCGCGGGACGTACCGGGGAGCTGTTTTTT. Residues: CASSFSAAGRTGELFF. The rearrangement uses TRBV11-3 and TRBJ2-2, with D possibly being TRBD2 (6 bases). Trimming left V 3 bases short and J 5 bases short, with 16 bases between. The CDR3 length is 16 residues. Germline values: CDR1 SGHNT, CDR2 YENEEA.

The chain employs TRBV9 and TRBJ1-1, with D perhaps TRBD1 (6 bases). Germline V gives CDR1 SGDLS, CDR2 YYNGEE. Between the trimmed V and J ends, which lost 0 bases and 0 bases, there was a span of 6 bases. There are 14 residues in the CDR3. The CDR3 is CASSVDRVNTEAFF. DNA of the CDR3: TGTGCCAGCAGCGTAGACAGGGTGAACACTGAAGCTTTCTTT. The full variable domain, completed using reference TRBV9 and TRBJ1-1, is DSGVTQTPKHLITATGQRVTLRCSPRSGDLSVYWYQQSLDQGLQFLIQYYNGEERAKGNILERFSAQQFPDLHSELNLSSLELGDSALYFCASSVDRVNTEAFFGQGTRLTVV.